The rows below give T cell receptor beta chains drawn from one sample of a study of long-term antiretroviral therapy in people with HIV. The method was immunoSEQ multiplex PCR; TCRdb's version includes in-frame clones alone and lacks a portion of them. The profile shows roughly 16,000 clones, 75% to 95% of them singletons. Sample: unsorted PBMCs, taken 0.3 years after starting antiretroviral therapy. Every receptor here comes from a man between 60 and 75 years old with HIV. The conserved cysteine and the conserved F or W are not part of the CDR3 here. Fields, in order: J gene, V gene, CDR3 protein.

J: TRBJ2-7; V: TRBV5-1; CDR3: ASRLAYTDSYEQY
J: TRBJ2-7; V: TRBV11-3; CDR3: ASTSTGSFYGEQY
J: TRBJ1-5; V: TRBV7-2; CDR3: ASSLGSLNQPQH
J: TRBJ1-2; V: TRBV5-8; CDR3: ASSLKVDNGRGYT
J: TRBJ2-1; V: TRBV28; CDR3: ASSPWADNTDEQF
J: TRBJ2-5; V: TRBV9; CDR3: ASSLTGGQETQY
J: TRBJ1-1; V: TRBV30; CDR3: AWSLGGRNTEAF
J: TRBJ2-7; V: TRBV5-4; CDR3: ASRRTSSNEQY
J: TRBJ2-7; V: TRBV4-1; CDR3: ASSQDGTGVFREY
J: TRBJ2-2; V: TRBV6-1; CDR3: ASRIAGYNTGELF
J: TRBJ1-2; V: TRBV18; CDR3: ASSPLLGQGVDGYT
J: TRBJ1-2; V: TRBV5-1; CDR3: ASSSTGSHYGYT
J: TRBJ1-2; V: TRBV2; CDR3: ASIPWGTGGYGYT
J: TRBJ2-7; V: TRBV30; CDR3: ALSAGGGHEQY
J: TRBJ2-2; V: TRBV30; CDR3: STEREISGGELF
J: TRBJ2-1; V: TRBV30; CDR3: ARDRGSYNEQF
J: TRBJ2-5; V: TRBV5-1; CDR3: ASSLGTSGVETQY
J: TRBJ2-7; V: TRBV5-1; CDR3: ASSQPDASYEQY
J: TRBJ1-2; V: TRBV30; CDR3: ASPRGDGYT
J: TRBJ1-1; V: TRBV6-5; CDR3: ASSLYMNTEAF
J: TRBJ2-5; V: TRBV27; CDR3: ASSIRRTEQETQY
J: TRBJ1-5; V: TRBV5-4; CDR3: ASSLAGGNQPQH
J: TRBJ2-1; V: TRBV5-1; CDR3: ASSLALAGVHEQF
J: TRBJ2-7; V: TRBV6-5; CDR3: ASSYSTQRQGGEQY
J: TRBJ2-3; V: TRBV20-1; CDR3: NPTRSDTQY
J: TRBJ2-3; V: TRBV13; CDR3: ASSQDSIRTDTQY
J: TRBJ1-2; V: TRBV29-1; CDR3: SATWGGRHGYT
J: TRBJ2-1; V: TRBV7-2; CDR3: ASSLVGSDYNEQF
J: TRBJ1-2; V: TRBV5-5; CDR3: ASSLDFSFYGYGYT
J: TRBJ2-7; V: TRBV7-9; CDR3: ASSLSGVRRSEQY
J: TRBJ2-1; V: TRBV5-1; CDR3: ASSGDGSYNEQF
J: TRBJ2-5; V: TRBV9; CDR3: ASSVGASGGHQETQY
J: TRBJ2-7; V: TRBV5-1; CDR3: ASSPDRALGEQY
J: TRBJ1-5; V: TRBV6-5; CDR3: ASTGINQPQH
J: TRBJ1-1; V: TRBV10-1; CDR3: ASSQGANTEAF
J: TRBJ2-5; V: TRBV9; CDR3: ASSVAGRGGRETQY
J: TRBJ1-2; V: TRBV6-1; CDR3: ASSEGPTVYGYT
J: TRBJ2-5; V: TRBV21-1; CDR3: ASSKGRRGETQY
J: TRBJ2-7; V: TRBV7-2; CDR3: ASSLRWEGGEQY
J: TRBJ2-1; V: TRBV9; CDR3: ASSDVSYNEQF
J: TRBJ2-7; V: TRBV5-1; CDR3: ASSLGLPGGQY
J: TRBJ2-4; V: TRBV5-1; CDR3: ASRTTGGAKNIQY
J: TRBJ1-4; V: TRBV5-1; CDR3: ASSQGTAEDGKLF
J: TRBJ2-2; V: TRBV29-1; CDR3: SVSPGQGRTGELF
J: TRBJ2-5; V: TRBV2; CDR3: ASSQGTQY
J: TRBJ2-3; V: TRBV9; CDR3: ASSVLAGSTDTQY
J: TRBJ1-5; V: TRBV15; CDR3: ATSRASGDNQPQH
J: TRBJ2-1; V: TRBV4-3; CDR3: ASSQDLTPRSRF
J: TRBJ2-1; V: TRBV27; CDR3: ASSKYGSGRAVEQF
J: TRBJ2-5; V: TRBV7-7; CDR3: ASSLDSGRGGETQY
J: TRBJ1-2; V: TRBV6-5; CDR3: ASSYQGSNYGCT
J: TRBJ1-2; V: TRBV29-1; CDR3: SVELGGNDNYGYT
J: TRBJ2-1; V: TRBV7-9; CDR3: ASRPAGGGMF
J: TRBJ1-2; V: TRBV5-4; CDR3: ASSPVGADNYGYT